Listed below are T cell receptor beta chains from one sample, sequenced in a study of Ad26.COV2.S vaccination and SARS-CoV-2 variants. Measured with immunoSEQ multiplex PCR; TCRdb has only the in-frame clones, and not every one. The data hold about 680,000 clones, with around 90% observed a single time. The sequenced sample was peripheral blood, obtained in a trial of Ad26.COV2.S vaccine versus placebo. The source is a person between 18 and 65 years old who received the Ad26.COV2.S COVID-19 vaccine or a placebo. Each CDR3 is given without its conserved first and last residue. Each record gives: J gene, V gene, CDR3 length, D gene, CDR3 protein. A D gene is named only where the DNA matches it firmly.

J: TRBJ2-3
V: TRBV15
length: 12
D: TRBD2
CDR3: ATSRDVGGETQY

J: TRBJ2-2
V: TRBV4-2
length: 16
D: NA
CDR3: ASSQDWSPADNTGELF

J: TRBJ2-7
V: TRBV10-3
length: 10
D: NA
CDR3: AISPYFYEQY

J: TRBJ2-6
V: TRBV5-1
length: 13
D: NA
CDR3: ASSLVPSGANVLT

J: TRBJ1-1
V: TRBV4-2
length: 13
D: TRBD1
CDR3: ASSQGGGPSTEAF

J: TRBJ2-3
V: TRBV28
length: 9
D: NA
CDR3: ASSRRLPQY

J: TRBJ2-2
V: TRBV18
length: 13
D: NA
CDR3: ASSPGAGWTGELF

J: TRBJ2-2
V: TRBV6-1
length: 13
D: TRBD1
CDR3: ASSEPDRVGRELF

J: TRBJ2-2
V: TRBV7-8
length: 14
D: NA
CDR3: ASSLWGPSNTGELF

J: TRBJ1-4
V: TRBV7-2
length: 11
D: TRBD1
CDR3: ASSRDRDEKLF

J: TRBJ2-3
V: TRBV7-6
length: 16
D: TRBD2
CDR3: ASSLGAGGLDVTDTQY

J: TRBJ1-6
V: TRBV7-3
length: 13
D: TRBD1
CDR3: ASSISGTGQSPLH

J: TRBJ1-3
V: TRBV3-1/TRBV3-2
length: 13
D: NA
CDR3: ASSHDTVSGNTIY

J: TRBJ2-3
V: TRBV6-5
length: 14
D: NA
CDR3: ASSYRSGSSTDTQY

J: TRBJ2-7
V: TRBV29-1
length: 11
D: TRBD1
CDR3: SVGGGTAYEQY

J: TRBJ1-3
V: TRBV11-2
length: 14
D: NA
CDR3: ASSLASPSAGNTIY

J: TRBJ2-3
V: TRBV5-1
length: 14
D: TRBD2
CDR3: ASSTGASGSTDTQY

J: TRBJ1-2
V: TRBV5-1
length: 11
D: TRBD1
CDR3: ASSRDRNYGYT

J: TRBJ2-5
V: TRBV5-6
length: 14
D: NA
CDR3: ASSLARGRVQETQY

J: TRBJ1-5
V: TRBV7-8
length: 15
D: NA
CDR3: ASRSSAPGVGNQPQH

J: TRBJ1-1
V: TRBV6-5
length: 12
D: NA
CDR3: ASNKDSDGFEAF

J: TRBJ2-5
V: TRBV11-2
length: 11
D: NA
CDR3: ASSLSGLETQY

J: TRBJ2-1
V: TRBV7-2
length: 13
D: NA
CDR3: ASSLEMGGPNEQF